This entry concerns a single T cell receptor beta chain. This clone was counted a single time. Which antigen it targets is not known. No much larger clone is present one base from it, and per-base qualities are unavailable. Germline trimming: 6 bases from V, 1 base from J; junction bases outside gene matches: 4. The germline V gene supplies CDR1 KGHSH and CDR2 LQKENI. The CDR3 holds 15 amino acids from the cysteine to the phenylalanine. Just CDR3 DNA is preserved here, 45 bases in frame from base 1. Libraries were prepared through the immunoSEQ multiplex PCR assay. The table was pulled from immuneACCESS by TCRdb, which kept in-frame rearrangements only. Such tables lose some clones; where checked, under half of the loss comes from unresolved V genes, and the rest has no known cause. A total of 140,000 or so clones appear in this sample, about 93% of them only once. 14% of the sample is taken by the ten largest.

The data were obtained in a study of control samples from healthy donors and cancer patients (dated by TCRdb to 2020 to 2022). This receptor chain uses TRBV18 and TRBJ2-7; 12 junctional bases match TRBD1. The receptor was isolated from a man in his sixties with colorectal cancer. The sample consisted of PBMCs. The CDR3 reads as follows: CASSRGQGASYEQYF. Here is the DNA: TGTGCCAGCTCCCGGGGACAGGGGGCTTCCTACGAGCAGTACTTC.